Given below is one T cell receptor (beta chain) in context. Antigen specificity is unknown. Ophthalmopathic donors had moderate-to-severe activity, CAS ≥3 and NOSPECS ≥4, with disease that had lasted under 3 months. This entry comes from a study of Graves' ophthalmopathy and Graves' hyperthyroidism. On the study more broadly: Prior to any treatment, peripheral blood was collected at the time of initial diagnosis. Points from the study as a whole: Among expanded thyroid clonotypes above 0.001 frequency, most also occurred in blood.

Trimming cost V 2 bases and J 11 bases, with 12 bases left between them. Germline V lookup: CDR1 SGHTA, CDR2 FQGTGA. The CDR3 extends over 12 amino acids. CDR3 regions of TCR beta were amplified from RNA transcripts. An initial RT-PCR round employing HTBI primers preceded a second-round multiplex PCR. MiXCR, applied by TCRdb to the multiplex PCR reads, yields one record per CDR3 protein. The profile shows approximately 700,000 distinct CDR3 sequences, roughly 41% of them singletons. What was sequenced was peripheral blood. The chain joins TRBV7-3 to TRBJ1-1; the D gene is possibly TRBD1 (5 bases). The receptor's source is an adult man with Graves' ophthalmopathy. CDR3 loop: CASSLQDSCAFF. The CDR3 coding sequence is TGTGCCAGCAGCTTACAAGACAGTTGCGCTTTCTTT.